One and the same sample provided the 7 T cell receptor beta chains below, sequenced in a study of monozygotic twins with inflammatory bowel disease. Reprocessing the 5' RACE reads, TCRdb reports a single entry for every CDR3 protein and omits DNA. Its listing shows under 150,000 distinct CDR3 sequences. The sequenced sample consisted of blood. The receptors come from a human donor with ulcerative colitis or Crohn's disease, or a healthy co-twin of an affected twin (not recorded which).

This chain links TRBV15 with TRBJ2-7; the D call of TRBD1 rests on TCRdb alone, since no DNA is present to check it. The CDR3 extends over 14 amino acids. Per the germline V gene, CDR1 is LNHNV and CDR2 is YYDKDF (reference sequence). The CDR3 region is CATSRPGAPYEQYF.

The V call is TRBV20-1, the J call TRBJ1-1; TCRdb calls TRBD1, which cannot be checked without DNA. Per germline, CDR1 DFQATT and CDR2 SNEGSKA (reference sequence). This CDR3 is built from 14 residues. CDR3 protein: CSARSAPTDTEAFF.

This chain uses TRBV3-1 with TRBJ1-6. The germline V gene encodes CDR1 LGHDT and CDR2 YNNKEL (reference sequence). The CDR3 length is 14 residues. The CDR3: CASSDFEINSPLHF.

The chain recombines TRBV6-1 with TRBJ1-2. CDR3 length equals 16 residues. Germline CDR1 is MNHNS and CDR2 is SASEGT. CDR3 in amino acids: CASSERAAGSYYGYTF.

The chain has TRBV30 and TRBJ2-7; TCRdb names TRBD2, which stays unverified in the absence of DNA. Germline V gene data show CDR1 as GTSNPN and CDR2 as SVGIG (reference sequence). The CDR3 runs 15 residues. The CDR3 here is CAWSKPGLASYEQYF.

This chain uses TRBV27 with TRBJ2-4; TCRdb reports TRBD1, a call that lacks DNA to check it against. CDR1 and CDR2 (germline): MNHEY, SMNVEV (reference sequence). The CDR3 loop spans 16 amino acids. The CDR3 sequence: CASSFSGAGTKNIQSF.

The rearrangement links TRBV20-1 to TRBJ1-2; as DNA is missing, the TRBD1 call by TCRdb cannot be tested. CDR1 and CDR2 (germline): DFQATT, SNEGSKA (reference sequence). CDR3 length: 12 residues. CDR3 protein: CSAGIQGNGYTF.